The clone carrying this TCR beta chain was picked up one time. The data were obtained in a study of shared clonotypes between healthy human individuals. Per the germline V gene, CDR1 is SGHRS and CDR2 is YFSETQ. The CDR3 loop spans 17 amino acids. Losses at the gene ends were 4 bases for V and 2 bases for J; bases not matched to a gene: 13. Into CD45RA+ naive and CD45RA-negative memory subsets, the CD4+ cells were split. Only in-frame clones appear in the TCRdb table, and some are missing; sequencing was by immunoSEQ multiplex PCR. The sample consists of about 1 million clones, roughly 80% of them appearing once.

The rearrangement links TRBV5-1 to TRBJ2-5; 8 bases agree with TRBD1. Sequencing was done on a sample of memory CD4+ T cells sorted from blood. As for subset: CD45RA-negative fraction. The origin of this receptor is a man aged 18-30 years in good health. The CDR3 DNA is TGCGCCAGCAGCCAATCCTGGACAGGGAAAGCACAAGAGACCCAGTACTTC. Translation: CASSQSWTGKAQETQYF.